The 2 T cell receptor gamma chains below all came from one sample that was sequenced in a study of gamma-delta T cells after stem cell transplantation. TCRdb re-called clones from the RT-PCR reads using CATT. The sample carries thousands of gamma-chain clones, approximately 18% recorded once. Sequenced material: gamma-delta T cells. Receptors were obtained from a human donor. It is not recorded whose cells these are; they may come from a transplant donor.

The chain links TRGV9 to TRGJP. Looked up from germline, CDR1 is GITISATS and CDR2 is ISYDGTV (reference sequence). V was pared by 0 bases and J by 6 bases, with 2 bases of the junction left unmatched. The CDR3 has 16 residues. In DNA, the CDR3 is TGTGCCTTGTGGGAGGTGATAGAGTTGGGCAAAAAAATCAAGGTATTT. This codes for CALWEVIELGKKIKVF.

About this clone: A much larger clone lies one base from this, so it may be a read error. The chain uses TRGV9 and TRGJ1 or TRGJ2. The trim removed 0 bases at V and 4 bases at J, leaving 6 bases unmatched. The CDR3 has 14 residues. CDR1 and CDR2 from the germline V gene are GITISATS and ISYDGTV (reference sequence). The CDR3 spells CALWEVKWYYKKLF. The CDR3, as DNA: TGTGCCTTGTGGGAGGTGAAGTGGTATTATAAGAAACTCTTT.